These 30 T cell receptor beta chains originate from one sample sequenced in a study of T cell changes during pregnancy in multiple sclerosis. The assay was immunoSEQ multiplex PCR, and TCRdb's table has in-frame clones only and misses some. Found here are tens of thousands of clones, about 93% of them singletons; the top ten hold less than 7.5%. Sequenced material: CD8+ T cells from peripheral blood mononuclear cells, taken in the third trimester of pregnancy. Every receptor here comes from a female donor with multiple sclerosis, enrolled in a pregnancy study.

The chain uses TRBV7-8 and TRBJ2-3; possible D gene TRBD2, 5 bases. The CDR3 is 13 residues long. Germline CDR1 reads SGHVS; CDR2 reads FQNEAQ. The germline V and J ends were trimmed by 8 bases and 2 bases, with 11 bases remaining between them. CDR3 coding DNA: TGTGCCAGCTTGAGCGGTTACACAGATACGCAGTATTTT. Amino acids: CASLSGYTDTQYF. The whole variable domain, filled in from reference TRBV7-8 and TRBJ2-3, reads GAGVSQSPRYKVAKRGQDVALRCDPISGHVSLFWYQQALGQGPEFLTYFQNEAQLDKSGLPSDRFFAERPEGSVSTLKIQRTQQEDSAVYLCASLSGYTDTQYFGPGTRLTVL.

The V and J genes are TRBV21-1 and TRBJ1-6; TRBD1 reflects the table's D call only, with no check against the DNA. TRBV21-1 is deemed a pseudogene. This CDR3 spans 13 amino acids. CDR3 bases: TGTGCCAGGACAACCATGGGGCATTCACCCCTCCACTTT. Translation gives CARTTMGHSPLHF.

The gene calls are TRBV19 and TRBJ1-1, with D possibly being TRBD1 (5 bases). Germline CDR1 and CDR2: LNHDA and SQIVND (reference sequence). This CDR3 contains 16 residues. The ends were cut back, 5 bases at V and 1 base at J, with 17 bases in the middle. CDR3 amino acids: CASSALWGSENTEAFF. CDR3 DNA sequence: TGTGCCAGTAGTGCCCTTTGGGGCAGCGAGAACACTGAAGCTTTCTTT.

The chain is built from TRBV29-1 and TRBJ1-4, with a weak D call TRBD1 (6 bases). There are 13 residues in the CDR3. Germline V gives CDR1 SQVTM, CDR2 ANQGSEA. V lost 6 bases and J lost 6, with 14 bases in between. The DNA of the CDR3 is TGCAGCGTCCTCAGGGGAGTGGATGAAAAACTGTTTTTT. Translating it yields CSVLRGVDEKLFF. The full variable domain, completed using reference TRBV29-1 and TRBJ1-4, is SAVISQKPSRDICQRGTSLTIQCQVDSQVTMMFWYRQQPGQSLTLIATANQGSEATYESGFVIDKFPISRPNLTFSTLTVSNMSPEDSSIYLCSVLRGVDEKLFFGSGTQLSVL.

This chain connects TRBV25-1 to TRBJ2-5; 9 positions agree with TRBD1. V gave up 4 bases and J gave up 5 bases; unmatched junction bases: 5. The CDR3 is 14 residues long. Germline V gene lookup returns CDR1 MGHDK and CDR2 SYGVNS. The CDR3: CASSAGTGFETQYF. CDR3 DNA sequence: TGTGCCAGCAGTGCCGGGACAGGGTTTGAGACCCAGTACTTC.

This sequence joins TRBV11-1 and TRBJ2-7; perhaps TRBD1 as D (6 bases). The CDR3 extends over 13 amino acids. CDR1 is SGHAT, CDR2 FQDESV, per germline (reference sequence). Trimming pared 8 bases from V and 4 bases from J, leaving 15 bases between. CDR3 protein: CASGPGTIYEQYF. CDR3 DNA: TGTGCCAGCGGACCCGGGACAATTTACGAGCAGTACTTC.

The chain couples TRBV7-9 to TRBJ2-7; 8 nucleotides align to TRBD1. Trimming took 0 bases from V and 1 from J; bases not matched to a gene: 5. The CDR3 totals 16 residues. Germline lookup yields CDR1 SEHNR and CDR2 FQNEAQ (reference sequence). The CDR3 spells CASSLAGQGASYEQYF. In DNA, the CDR3 is TGTGCCAGCAGCTTAGCGGGGCAGGGGGCTTCCTACGAGCAGTACTTC.

The CDR3 coding sequence is TGCACCAGCAGCCAAGATACGGCTGGAAACACCATATATTTT. Its protein is CTSSQDTAGNTIYF. The rearrangement links TRBV1 to TRBJ1-3. TRBV1 counts as a pseudogene. The CDR3 runs 14 residues.

The rearrangement links TRBV6-8 to TRBJ2-2; tentative D call: TRBD1 (6 bases). This CDR3 region has 16 residues. Trimming shortened V by 5 bases and J by 6 bases, and 19 bases separated the two germline ends. The germline CDR1 and CDR2 sequences are MNHGY and SAAAGT. The CDR3 loop is CASSLQGKKTSGELFF. CDR3 nucleotides: TGTGCCAGCAGTCTACAGGGAAAGAAAACATCCGGGGAGCTGTTTTTT.

The V and J genes are TRBV9 and TRBJ2-2; possible D gene TRBD1, 6 bases. Trimming took off 6 bases at V and 5 bases at J, with 8 bases between the two ends. Germline CDR1 is SGDLS and CDR2 is YYNGEE. The CDR3 sequence is 12 residues long. The CDR3, as DNA: TGTGCCAGCAACCAGGGGACCGGGGAGCTGTTTTTT. It translates to CASNQGTGELFF.

By share, this clone counts as large. V and J are TRBV27 and TRBJ1-2; the D gene is possibly TRBD1 (6 bases). Germline V gene data show CDR1 as MNHEY and CDR2 as SMNVEV (reference sequence). Trimming cost V 6 bases and J 2 bases, with 19 bases left between them. The CDR3 runs to 16 residues. This CDR3 is CASSYRFLRGNYGYTF. CDR3 coding DNA: TGTGCCAGCAGCTACAGGTTCCTCAGGGGAAACTATGGCTACACCTTC.

This chain uses TRBV4-3 with TRBJ1-4; D remains ambiguous. Trimming took 0 bases from V and 0 from J, leaving 8 bases between them. The length of the CDR3 is 16 residues. Germline-derived CDR1 and CDR2 are LGHNA and YSLEER. The CDR3: CASSQDNRATNEKLFF. For the CDR3, the DNA is TGCGCCAGCAGCCAAGATAACCGGGCAACTAATGAAAAACTGTTTTTT.

The chain recombines TRBV27 with TRBJ2-1; 8 bases line up with TRBD1. The CDR3 is 17 amino acids. Per the germline V gene, CDR1 is MNHEY and CDR2 is SMNVEV (reference sequence). The V gene end was trimmed by 7 bases and the J gene end by 4 bases; junction bases not matched to a gene: 15. The CDR3 reads CASTLNRGDLLYNEQFF. The CDR3 DNA follows: TGTGCCAGCACTCTTAACAGGGGGGACCTACTTTACAATGAGCAGTTCTTC.

This chain connects TRBV29-1 to TRBJ2-1; no clear D gene. Looked up from germline, CDR1 is SQVTM and CDR2 is ANQGSEA. The V and J ends lost 0 bases and 5 bases respectively, with 8 bases between them. CDR3 size: 13 residues. For the CDR3, the DNA is TGCAGCGTTGAAGATTTGGTAGACAATGAGCAGTTCTTC. This encodes CSVEDLVDNEQFF.

This sequence joins TRBV10-3 and TRBJ2-1; 8 nucleotides agree with TRBD2. From germline, CDR1 is ENHRY and CDR2 SYGVKD. The CDR3 consists of 14 residues. J was trimmed by 9 bases and V by 6 bases; bases with no gene match: 10. The CDR3 loop is CAIRTSGQEVEQFF. The CDR3 bases are TGTGCCATCAGAACTAGCGGCCAAGAGGTTGAGCAGTTCTTC.

The chain couples TRBV7-2 to TRBJ1-1, with 10 positions matching TRBD1. The CDR3 contains 17 residues. The germline CDR1 and CDR2 sequences are SGHTA and FQGNSA. J lost 1 base, V lost 2 bases, and 7 bases had no gene match. The CDR3 loop reads CASSLPRTGGSNTEAFF. Written as DNA, the CDR3 is TGTGCCAGCAGCTTACCCCGGACAGGGGGTTCGAACACTGAAGCTTTCTTT.

CDR3 in DNA: TGTGCCAGCAGTGCCCGGGGGGGTAGGGGGAACACTGAAGCTTTCTTT. It specifies CASSARGGRGNTEAFF. The chain is built from TRBV6-1 and TRBJ1-1, with D possibly TRBD1 on 5 matching bases. The CDR3 is 16 amino acids. The germline V and J ends were trimmed by 4 bases and 1 base, with 16 bases remaining between them. Germline V lookup: CDR1 MNHNS, CDR2 SASEGT.

This clone was seen a single time. The gene calls are TRBV10-3 and TRBJ1-2; D is perhaps TRBD1 (5 bases). Germline values: CDR1 ENHRY, CDR2 SYGVKD. V shed 7 bases and J shed 4 bases, with 7 bases lying between them. This CDR3 is built from 11 residues. CDR3 bases: TGTGCCATCAAGGGGATCTATGGCTACACCTTC. It specifies CAIKGIYGYTF.

The chain recombines TRBV7-3 with TRBJ2-1; the D gene is possibly TRBD1 (6 bases). CDR3 size: 12 residues. V was shortened by 6 bases and J by 13 bases, with 16 bases between the two germline ends. Germline CDR1 SGHTA, CDR2 FQGTGA. The CDR3 nucleotides read TGTGCCAGCAGTGAGGGGGACGGTCTACAGTTCTTC. The encoded protein is CASSEGDGLQFF.

This clone was observed a single time. The chain employs TRBV11-2 and TRBJ2-2, with D perhaps TRBD1 (6 bases). With 2 bases removed from V and 0 bases from J, the gap between germline ends came to 13 bases. Germline V gene data show CDR1 as SGHAT and CDR2 as FQNNGV. The CDR3 length is 17 residues. DNA of the CDR3: TGTGCCAGCAGCTTACCCACGGACAGACCGAACACCGGGGAGCTGTTTTTT. This gives the protein CASSLPTDRPNTGELFF.

As to this clone: The junction shows a germline mismatch at one end, possibly a read error. The rearrangement uses TRBV7-6 and TRBJ1-3; D remains unclear. In germline, CDR1 is SGHVS, CDR2 FNYEAQ. CDR3 length: 13 residues. CDR3 DNA: TGTGCCACCAGCGTTGAGTCTGGAAACACCATATATTTT. This gives the protein CATSVESGNTIYF. Supplemented by reference TRBV7-6 and TRBJ1-3, the full variable domain reads GAGVSQSPRYKVTKRGQDVALRCDPISGHVSLYWYRQALGQGPEFLTYFNYEAQQDKSGLPNDRFSAERPEGSISTLTIQRTEQRDSAMYRCATSVESGNTIYFGEGSWLTVV.

The V gene is TRBV11-2, the J gene TRBJ1-1; D might be TRBD1 (5 bases). CDR3 length equals 13 residues. Germline CDR1 reads SGHAT; CDR2 reads FQNNGV. Trimming removed 1 base from V and 8 bases from J, with 11 bases in between. The chain's CDR3 is CASSLVQASEAFF. In DNA form, the CDR3 reads TGTGCCAGCAGCTTAGTACAGGCCAGCGAAGCTTTCTTT.

The rearrangement uses TRBV4-1 and TRBJ2-1, with TRBD2 as a possible D gene (6 bases). V was trimmed by 3 bases and J by 1 base, leaving 13 bases between them. The CDR3 extends over 16 amino acids. CDR1 is MGHRA and CDR2 is YSYEKL in the germline V gene. The CDR3 spells CASSQALAKSYNEQFF. The CDR3 DNA follows: TGCGCCAGCAGCCAGGCTCTAGCGAAGTCCTACAATGAGCAGTTCTTC.

This chain joins TRBV30 and TRBJ2-1; 7 bases match TRBD1. Germline assignment: CDR1 GTSNPN and CDR2 SVGIG (reference sequence). The CDR3 runs to 15 residues. V gave up 4 bases and J gave up 1 base; unmatched junction bases: 7. The CDR3 DNA sequence: TGTGCCTGGATTGGACAGGTTTATTCCTACAATGAGCAGTTCTTC. This codes for CAWIGQVYSYNEQFF.

The gene calls are TRBV15 and TRBJ2-1; possible D gene TRBD2, 5 bases. Germline assignment: CDR1 LNHNV and CDR2 YYDKDF (reference sequence). The CDR3 covers 15 residues. The V end lost 5 bases, the J end lost 0 bases, and 11 bases lay between the germline ends. The CDR3, as DNA: TGTGCCACCAGCCCCGGGGAAAGCTCCTACAATGAGCAGTTCTTC. Residues: CATSPGESSYNEQFF.

V gene TRBV7-9 combines with J gene TRBJ1-4, with 9 bases identical to TRBD1. V shed 11 bases and J 3 bases; nucleotides not matched to a gene: 4. Germline CDR1 is SEHNR and CDR2 is FQNEAQ (reference sequence). The CDR3 contains 13 residues. Here the CDR3 reads CAGGQGANEKLFF. The CDR3 coding sequence is TGTGCCGGGGGACAGGGAGCTAATGAAAAACTGTTTTTT.

The gene calls are TRBV11-2 and TRBJ2-3, with TRBD1 matching 9 bases. CDR1 is SGHAT and CDR2 is FQNNGV in the germline V gene. The CDR3 consists of 15 residues. The J segment lost 4 bases and the V segment lost 5 bases, leaving 7 bases of the junction unmatched. In DNA form, the CDR3 reads TGTGCCAGCAGCCCTACAGGGGGCTCTTCAGATACGCAGTATTTT. This encodes CASSPTGGSSDTQYF. The variable domain in full, completed from reference TRBV11-2 and TRBJ2-3, reads EAGVAQSPRYKIIEKRQSVAFWCNPISGHATLYWYQQILGQGPKLLIQFQNNGVVDDSQLPKDRFSAERLKGVDSTLKIQPAKLEDSAVYLCASSPTGGSSDTQYFGPGTRLTVL.

This clone was observed a single time. The V gene is TRBV5-4, the J gene TRBJ2-2; TRBD2 is a possible D gene (5 bases). The germline V gene has CDR1 SGHNT and CDR2 YYREEE (reference sequence). The CDR3 sequence is 15 residues long. Deletions cut 5 bases from V and 0 bases from J, with 11 bases between. CDR3 DNA sequence: TGTGCCAGCAGTCTTGTAGCGACGAACACCGGGGAGCTGTTTTTT. It is translated as CASSLVATNTGELFF.

The rearrangement links TRBV7-6 to TRBJ2-1; D may be TRBD2 (6 bases). Trimming pared 6 bases from V and 5 bases from J, leaving 11 bases between. Germline loops: CDR1 SGHVS, CDR2 FNYEAQ. This CDR3 has 13 amino acids. CDR3: CASSWGGDNEQFF. The CDR3 coding sequence is TGTGCCAGCAGTTGGGGAGGAGACAATGAGCAGTTCTTC.

The V call is TRBV27, the J call TRBJ1-5; possibly TRBD1 for D (5 bases). V dropped 2 bases and J dropped 1 base, with 6 bases sitting between them. Germline V gives CDR1 MNHEY, CDR2 SMNVEV (reference sequence). The CDR3 runs 14 residues. CDR3 sequence (DNA): TGTGCCAGCAGTTTACAGGGCAGCAATCAGCCCCAGCATTTT. It encodes CASSLQGSNQPQHF.